A single sample is the source of the 22 T cell receptor beta chains below, sequenced in a study of neurological immune-mediated disorders. TCRdb passed the 5' RACE reads through MiXCR, listing each CDR3 protein once. In the table there are approximately 74,000 distinct CDR3 sequences, 5.2% of which are singletons. Sequencing input: PBMCs. The source is a young man with multiple sclerosis.

This clonotype was recorded at least ten times. The V call is TRBV29-1, the J call TRBJ2-3; weak D call: TRBD1 (6 bases). V was clipped by 3 bases and J by 4 bases, with 8 bases between them. The CDR3 sequence is 12 residues long. Germline V gene data show CDR1 as SQVTM and CDR2 as ANQGSEA. The CDR3 here is CSVEGAADTQYF. The CDR3 DNA follows: TGCAGCGTTGAGGGGGCCGCAGATACGCAGTATTTT.

This clonotype was detected many times. The chain links TRBV7-3 to TRBJ1-6; no clear D. With 5 bases removed from V and 10 bases from J, the gap between germline ends came to 12 bases. Per germline, CDR1 SGHTA and CDR2 FQGTGA. The CDR3 is made up of 13 amino acids. The CDR3 DNA reads TGTGCCAGCAGCCTCCAAAGTGGGTCACCCCTCCACTTT. Translation: CASSLQSGSPLHF.

This clonotype was picked up many times. The V call is TRBV5-6, the J call TRBJ1-2, with D possibly matching TRBD1 (5 bases). The CDR3 runs to 11 residues. Germline V gene sequence: CDR1 SGHDT, CDR2 YYEEEE. V gave up 2 bases and J gave up 11 bases, with 10 bases separating them. In DNA form, the CDR3 reads TGTGCCAGCAGCTTTTCGCAGGGTTACACCTTC. Protein: CASSFSQGYTF.

Many counts were recorded for this clonotype. This chain links TRBV6-6 with TRBJ1-1; the D gene is possibly TRBD1 (6 bases). Germline lookup yields CDR1 MNHNY and CDR2 SVGAGI (reference sequence). V was pared by 6 bases and J by 5 bases, with 22 bases between. CDR3 length: 16 residues. The CDR3 nucleotides read TGTGCCAGCAGGATACGTCCTTGGGGGCAGGGAACTGAAGCTTTCTTT. Protein product: CASRIRPWGQGTEAFF.

About this clonotype itself: The junction does not match germline at one end; this may be a read error. The genes are TRBV12-3 or TRBV12-4 and TRBJ1-5, with D uncertain. The CDR3 totals 13 residues. This CDR3 reads CASSLERNQPQNF. Here the CDR3 DNA reads TGTGCCAGCAGTTTAGAGAGAAATCAGCCCCAGAATTTT.

The sample holds many counts of this clonotype. The chain uses TRBV15 and TRBJ1-5, with a possible D match to TRBD1 (6 bases). Trimming pared 5 bases from V and 15 bases from J, leaving 17 bases between. Per the germline V gene, CDR1 is LNHNV and CDR2 is YYDKDF (reference sequence). This CDR3 has 12 residues. CDR3 loop: CATSRSDRLRHF. CDR3 coding DNA: TGTGCCACCAGCCGTTCCGACAGGCTCCGGCATTTT. Combining the CDR3 with reference TRBV15 and TRBJ1-5 gives the whole variable domain DAMVIQNPRYQVTQFGKPVTLSCSQTLNHNVMYWYQQKSSQAPKLLFHYYDKDFNNEADTPDNFQSRRPNTSFCFLDIRSPGLGDTAMYLCATSRSDRLRHFGDGTRLSIL.

This clonotype showed up many times. This chain uses TRBV11-1 with TRBJ2-7; unclear D gene. V was shortened by 5 bases and J by 10 bases, with 21 bases between the two germline ends. This CDR3 is built from 14 residues. The V gene's germline CDR1 is SGHAT and CDR2 FQDESV (reference sequence). CDR3 in amino acids: CASSPDPLAFGQYF. CDR3 coding DNA: TGTGCCAGCAGCCCGGACCCCTTAGCTTTCGGACAGTACTTC.

This clonotype was seen ten or more times. This chain uses TRBV7-2 with TRBJ2-3; TRBD2 agrees at 8 bases. Germline trimming cut 5 bases from V and 4 bases from J; bases unmatched to any gene: 5. The CDR3 is 14 residues long. CDR1 and CDR2 from the germline V gene are SGHTA and FQGNSA. Written as DNA, the CDR3 is TGTGCCAGCAGCAGGACTAGCCTTTCAGATACGCAGTATTTT. Its translation: CASSRTSLSDTQYF. The full variable domain, in which reference TRBV7-2 and TRBJ2-3 provide the parts outside the CDR3, is GAGVSQSPSNKVTEKGKDVELRCDPISGHTALYWYRQSLGQGLEFLIYFQGNSAPDKSGLPSDRFSAERTGGSVSTLTIQRTQQEDSAVYLCASSRTSLSDTQYFGPGTRLTVL.

This clonotype was picked up many times. The chain uses TRBV12-3 or TRBV12-4 and TRBJ2-1; 9 nucleotides line up with TRBD2. The V segment lost 7 bases and the J segment 4 bases; nucleotides outside the gene matches: 8. The CDR3 consists of 15 residues. CDR3 sequence: CASTGLAGLYNEQFF. CDR3 DNA sequence: TGTGCCAGCACCGGCCTAGCGGGACTATACAATGAGCAGTTCTTC.

This clonotype occurred many times. This chain uses TRBV20-1 with TRBJ2-3; TRBD2 matches 8 bases. There are 13 residues in the CDR3. Germline trimming cut 3 bases from V and 6 bases from J; bases unmatched to any gene: 5. Germline V gives CDR1 DFQATT, CDR2 SNEGSKA (reference sequence). CDR3 nucleotides: TGCAGTGCTAGCGGGGGGGTGGGGGATACGCAGTATTTT. It encodes CSASGGVGDTQYF.

This clonotype was counted many times. The genes are TRBV5-6 and TRBJ1-1; D is undetermined. The CDR3 extends over 13 amino acids. V was cut by 1 base and J by 0 bases, with 4 bases left in between. The V gene's germline CDR1 is SGHDT and CDR2 YYEEEE. In DNA, the CDR3 is TGTGCCAGCAGCTTGAAGGTGAACACTGAAGCTTTCTTT. It yields the protein CASSLKVNTEAFF.

This clonotype was seen repeatedly, ten times or more. The gene calls are TRBV11-2 and TRBJ1-5, with 7 positions matching TRBD1. This CDR3 comprises 15 residues. The V and J ends lost 5 bases and 6 bases, in that order; junction bases with no gene match: 10. Germline V CDR1 and CDR2: SGHAT, FQNNGV. CDR3 coding DNA: TGTGCCAGCAGCGGAACCGGGACAGCCGGTCAGCCCCAGCATTTT. Translated: CASSGTGTAGQPQHF.

This clonotype showed up many times. Mismatch with germline at one junction end may stem from a read error. The chain links TRBV7-8 to TRBJ2-1, with D perhaps assigned TRBD1 or TRBD2 (5 bases each). CDR1 and CDR2 from the germline V gene are SGHVS and FQNEAQ. The CDR3 extends over 12 amino acids. CDR3 protein: CASSLSGTRISF. As DNA, the CDR3 is TGTGCCAGCAGCTTATCCGGGACCCGGATCTCCTTC.

V and J are TRBV5-1 and TRBJ1-1, with TRBD1 identical over 9 bases. This CDR3 spans 20 amino acids. V lost 4 bases and J lost 9; bases outside the gene matches: 28. Germline-derived CDR1 and CDR2 are SGHRS and YFSETQ. The CDR3 nucleotides are TGCGCCAGCAGCCGGGGACAGGGTTTTTCCCTTTATAGAGCCGAAGCTAAAGCTTTCTTT. Translating it yields CASSRGQGFSLYRAEAKAFF.

This clonotype was seen many times. The chain recombines TRBV12-3 or TRBV12-4 with TRBJ2-2; 7 bases agree with TRBD2. V gave up 6 bases and J gave up 3 bases; unmatched junction bases: 10. The CDR3 loop spans 16 amino acids. This chain's CDR3 is CASSSLASGDTGELFF. The CDR3 DNA follows: TGTGCCAGCAGCTCACTAGCGTCCGGGGACACCGGGGAGCTGTTTTTT.

This clonotype was counted ten times or more. The DNA for the CDR3 is TGTGCCAGCAGCTTCACAGGGGGTTCGAACACTGAAGCTTTCTTT. It codes for CASSFTGGSNTEAFF. The rearrangement uses TRBV7-2 and TRBJ1-1, with 8 bases lining up with TRBD1. The CDR3 covers 15 residues. Germline V gene sequence: CDR1 SGHTA, CDR2 FQGNSA. Trimming at V came to 3 bases and at J to 1 base, leaving 4 bases not matched to a gene. Variable domain in full (rest from reference TRBV7-2 and TRBJ1-1): GAGVSQSPSNKVTEKGKDVELRCDPISGHTALYWYRQSLGQGLEFLIYFQGNSAPDKSGLPSDRFSAERTGGSVSTLTIQRTQQEDSAVYLCASSFTGGSNTEAFFGQGTRLTVV.

This clonotype was seen a few times. V usage is TRBV7-3 and J usage is TRBJ2-3; 11 bases line up with TRBD2. The CDR3 totals 16 residues. Germline CDR1 and CDR2: SGHTA and FQGTGA. Losses at the gene ends were 5 bases for V and 5 bases for J; bases not matched to a gene: 9. The CDR3 here is CASSGGLAGGGDTQYF. The DNA of the CDR3 is TGTGCCAGCAGCGGAGGACTAGCGGGCGGCGGAGATACGCAGTATTTT.

This chain uses TRBV29-1 with TRBJ1-3; 8 positions match TRBD1. CDR1 SQVTM and CDR2 ANQGSEA come from the germline V gene. This CDR3 comprises 16 residues. The junction had 12 bases not matched to a gene; V was cut back by 1 base and J by 7 bases. The CDR3, as DNA: TGCAGCGTTGAAGTAACGGCAGGGGGCGGAATGAACACCATATATTTT. Translating it yields CSVEVTAGGGMNTIYF.

This clonotype was counted a few times. The CDR3 coding sequence is TGTGCCAGCAGTCCCCCAAGGGATGAGCAGTTCTTC. It specifies CASSPPRDEQFF. This chain joins TRBV6-6 and TRBJ2-1; the D is unclear. The CDR3 length is 12 residues. V gave up 5 bases and J gave up 8 bases, with 10 bases separating them. Germline V gives CDR1 MNHNY, CDR2 SVGAGI (reference sequence).

This clonotype was counted at least ten times. This sequence joins TRBV12-3 or TRBV12-4 and TRBJ1-1; the D gene is possibly TRBD1 (5 bases). V was cut by 8 bases and J by 8 bases, with 12 bases left in between. The CDR3 is made up of 11 amino acids. CDR3 in amino acids: CASGTRTEAFF. CDR3 in DNA: TGTGCCAGCGGGACTCGGACAGAAGCTTTCTTT.

On this clonotype: A read error is possible here, since a much larger clone lies one base away. The chain employs TRBV5-4 and TRBJ1-1; D possibly corresponds to TRBD1 (5 bases). CDR1 SGHNT and CDR2 YYREEE come from the germline V gene (reference sequence). CDR3 length: 14 amino acids. Trimming stripped 4 bases from V and 5 bases from J, with 15 bases between. CDR3 residues: CASSVEKGWTEAFF. In nucleotides, the CDR3 is TGTGCCAGCAGCGTAGAAAAGGGGTGGACTGAAGCTTTCTTT.

This clonotype was seen at least ten times. This chain connects TRBV7-2 to TRBJ2-7, with 10 bases matching TRBD2. After removal of 5 bases from V and 4 bases from J, the junction contained 8 bases not matched to a gene. The CDR3 covers 15 residues. The germline CDR1 and CDR2 sequences are SGHTA and FQGNSA. CDR3 sequence: CASSPVGLAEYEQYF. The CDR3 DNA follows: TGTGCCAGCAGCCCCGTCGGACTAGCGGAATACGAGCAGTACTTC. Combining the CDR3 with reference TRBV7-2 and TRBJ2-7 gives the whole variable domain GAGVSQSPSNKVTEKGKDVELRCDPISGHTALYWYRQSLGQGLEFLIYFQGNSAPDKSGLPSDRFSAERTGGSVSTLTIQRTQQEDSAVYLCASSPVGLAEYEQYFGPGTRLTVT.